This TCR beta chain was obtained from a study of CD8+CD57+ T cells in acquired aplastic anemia (dated by TCRdb to 2017 to 2018). Regarding the study in general: DNA extracted from sorted CD4+ and CD8+ cells had a mean of approximately 3.3 ug, with a range of roughly 0.19 to 27.4 ug. Healthy donor samples averaged about 9.9 million reads for CD4+ and under 14 million for CD8+ cells. Findings and caveats that apply to the study as a whole: Patients and healthy controls showed no significant difference in CD8+ Simpson's diversity (P=0.060). Around 30 CD8+ CDR3 sequences were found to be shared between patients and controls, but these sequences appeared to be highly expressed in patients and within the immunodominant clones of the patients.

Genomic DNA was used as template for profiling of TCR beta VDJ combinations and CDR3 sequences. TCR repertoire sequencing was run on an Illumina HiSeq 2000. The source study handled its data this way. Repertoires were assessed using TRBV/TRBJ rearrangement plots, CDR3 size and DJ length profiles, and Simpson's diversity index. The most abundant DNA sequence in the deep sequencing data was defined as the immunodominant clone. CDR3 amino acid sequences were screened for sharing across subjects and were compared with published repertoires and the VDJdb database. The public reads were quality trimmed at Q25 with fastp and then assembled into clones with MiXCR by TCRdb, keeping productive beta chains. Records with the same CDR3 protein are collapsed into one entry carrying the most frequent genes and DNA. What appears here as the V and J calls and clone size reflects TCRdb's work, not the paper's. The sample has some 200,000 distinct CDR3 sequences on record, 60% to 65% of them singletons. The ten largest clones add up to less than 30% of the sample.

This clonotype was picked up a small number of times. No cognate antigen has been identified for it. One base away lies a much larger clone, so this may be a sequencing read error. In this study, sorted CD4+ and CD8+ T cells from the blood of healthy subjects and of severe aplastic anemia patients had their TCR repertoires deep-sequenced. Ficoll-Paque density gradient centrifugation was used to isolate peripheral blood mononuclear cells. CD4+ and CD8+ T cells were sorted by FACS or magnetic beads before DNA extraction. Its CDR3 holds 13 amino acids, cysteine through phenylalanine. Only the CDR3 DNA is retained, 39 bases long and in frame from the first base. V lost 3 bases and J lost 12 bases; the stretch between them is 17 bases long. The germline V gene specifies KGHSH as CDR1 and LQKENI as CDR2.

What was sequenced was sorted CD4+, CD8+, or CD8+CD57+ T cells (not recorded which) from PBMCs. Here the chain combines TRBV18 and TRBJ1-2; tentative D gene TRBD1, with 5 bases matching. This clonotype was obtained from a human donor in good health. The sequenced DNA: TGTGCCAGCTCACCCCAACCGGGTCAGGGCGACACCTTC. This encodes CASSPQPGQGDTF.